The 32 T cell receptor beta chains in this list originate from one sample, sequenced in a study of early T cells in non-severe SARS-CoV-2 infection. TCRdb re-called the 5' RACE reads through MiXCR, storing one row per CDR3 protein. The data hold roughly 72,000 distinct CDR3 sequences, with 10% to 15% observed a single time. Sequenced: whole blood. All receptors derive from an adult who was a healthcare worker with PCR-confirmed SARS-CoV-2 infection or an uninfected control (not recorded which).

This chain links TRBV28 with TRBJ2-7; a weak D match, TRBD1 (6 bases). CDR1 is MDHEN, CDR2 SYDVKM, per germline. Trimming removed 4 bases at V and 7 bases at J, with 8 bases between. The CDR3 is 11 residues long. Here the CDR3 reads CASSSTGEQYF. In DNA, the CDR3 is TGTGCCAGCAGTTCAACAGGGGAGCAGTACTTC.

This clonotype appeared many times. This sequence joins TRBV12-3 or TRBV12-4 and TRBJ2-3; D may match TRBD1 or TRBD2 (5 bases each). The CDR3 has 12 residues. V was cut by 8 bases and J by 4 bases, with 10 bases left in between. CDR3 amino acids: CASRRGADTQYF. The CDR3 DNA reads as TGTGCCAGCCGAAGGGGAGCAGATACGCAGTATTTT.

The chain is built from TRBV29-1 and TRBJ2-1; D gene ambiguous. In germline, CDR1 is SQVTM, CDR2 ANQGSEA. V dropped 5 bases and J dropped 6 bases, with 23 bases sitting between them. The CDR3 length is 16 residues. CDR3 region: CSVTDLGPTPSNEQFF. The CDR3 DNA reads as TGCAGCGTTACAGACCTCGGCCCGACCCCTAGCAATGAGCAGTTCTTC.

There are a few counts of this clonotype. The genes are TRBV19 and TRBJ1-2; possibly TRBD1 for D (5 bases). The length of the CDR3 is 15 residues. The ends were cut back, 1 base at V and 6 bases at J, with 15 bases in the middle. CDR1 and CDR2 from the germline V gene are LNHDA and SQIVND (reference sequence). CDR3 sequence: CASSIGLISGDGYTF. DNA for the CDR3: TGTGCCAGTAGTATAGGACTTATTTCGGGGGATGGCTACACCTTC. The variable domain in full, completed from reference TRBV19 and TRBJ1-2, reads DGGITQSPKYLFRKEGQNVTLSCEQNLNHDAMYWYRQDPGQGLRLIYYSQIVNDFQKGDIAEGYSVSREKKESFPLTVTSAQKNPTAFYLCASSIGLISGDGYTFGSGTRLTVV.

The rearrangement links TRBV25-1 to TRBJ2-5; D perhaps matches TRBD1 (6 bases). The CDR3 loop spans 14 amino acids. Trimming removed 5 bases from V and 4 bases from J, with 14 bases in between. Germline-derived CDR1 and CDR2 are MGHDK and SYGVNS. The CDR3 spells CASSTPGVRETQYF. The CDR3 coding sequence is TGTGCCAGCAGTACGCCAGGGGTCCGAGAGACCCAGTACTTC.

This clonotype was recorded at least ten times. The rearrangement uses TRBV7-2 and TRBJ1-1; no reliable D call. This CDR3 has 13 amino acids. Looked up from germline, CDR1 is SGHTA and CDR2 is FQGNSA. V lost 1 base and J 1 base, leaving 4 bases between the germline ends. The CDR3 DNA sequence: TGTGCCAGCAGCTTAGTCAGGAACACTGAAGCTTTCTTT. It translates to CASSLVRNTEAFF.

J is TRBJ2-5 and V is TRBV7-9; D not resolved. The CDR3 is made up of 14 amino acids. Trimming cost V 3 bases and J 5 bases, with 13 bases left between them. In germline, CDR1 is SEHNR, CDR2 FQNEAQ (reference sequence). The CDR3 region is CASSLTSEGETQYF. The CDR3 DNA reads TGTGCCAGCAGCTTGACATCCGAAGGGGAGACCCAGTACTTC.

As regards this clonotype: This may be a read error, as it is one base from a much larger clone. The CDR3 is CSVMLRGLTFF. CDR3 DNA sequence: TGCAGCGTCATGCTGAGGGGGCTGACTTTCTTT. V and J are TRBV29-1 and TRBJ1-1; 7 nucleotides agree with TRBD1. Per germline, CDR1 SQVTM and CDR2 ANQGSEA. The CDR3 sequence is 11 residues long. J lost 12 bases, V lost 6 bases, and 10 bases had no gene match.

V is TRBV7-2 and J is TRBJ2-3; 14 bases are shared with TRBD2. J gave up 1 base and V 5 bases, and 5 bases lay outside the gene matches. The CDR3 is made up of 17 amino acids. Germline values: CDR1 SGHTA, CDR2 FQGNSA. CDR3 bases: TGTGCCAGCAGCCCTAGACTAGCGGGAGGGCGCACAGATACGCAGTATTTT. Its translation: CASSPRLAGGRTDTQYF.

This clonotype was seen ten or more times. This rearrangement joins TRBV6-1 to TRBJ2-3; TRBD1 aligns across 9 bases. Germline V lookup: CDR1 MNHNS, CDR2 SASEGT. CDR3 length: 12 amino acids. V trimming: 5 bases; J trimming: 8 bases; junction bases outside the gene matches: 2. This chain's CDR3 is CASSPDRGTQYF. The CDR3 nucleotides read TGTGCCAGCAGTCCGGACAGGGGTACGCAGTATTTT.

This chain uses TRBV15 with TRBJ2-3, with D unclear. The CDR3 has 15 residues. Trimming shortened V by 1 base and J by 1 base, and 9 bases separated the two germline ends. Germline-derived CDR1 and CDR2 are LNHNV and YYDKDF (reference sequence). The CDR3 DNA follows: TGTGCCACCAGCAGAGGTTCGGTGGGCACAGATACGCAGTATTTT. It yields the protein CATSRGSVGTDTQYF. Complete variable domain (other parts from reference TRBV15 and TRBJ2-3): DAMVIQNPRYQVTQFGKPVTLSCSQTLNHNVMYWYQQKSSQAPKLLFHYYDKDFNNEADTPDNFQSRRPNTSFCFLDIRSPGLGDTAMYLCATSRGSVGTDTQYFGPGTRLTVL.

Many counts were recorded for this clonotype. The V and J genes are TRBV12-3 or TRBV12-4 and TRBJ1-2; 8 bases align to TRBD1. CDR3 size: 15 residues. Trimming cost V 2 bases and J 2 bases; bases outside gene matches: 4. The CDR3 region is CASSLHRQGNYGYTF. CDR3 sequence (DNA): TGTGCCAGCAGTTTACACCGACAGGGGAACTATGGCTACACCTTC.

There are many counts of this clonotype. This rearrangement joins TRBV28 to TRBJ1-4; TRBD1 might be the D (5 bases). The CDR3 spans 14 residues. Trimming stripped 8 bases from V and 0 bases from J, with 10 bases between. Germline V gene data show CDR1 as MDHEN and CDR2 as SYDVKM. CDR3 region: CASLGGATNEKLFF. The CDR3, as DNA: TGTGCCAGCTTGGGGGGGGCAACTAATGAAAAACTGTTTTTT.

This clonotype was counted at least ten times. The CDR3 DNA follows: TGTGCCAGCAGAAGACAGGGCTACAATGAGCAGTTCTTC. This translates into CASRRQGYNEQFF. The J gene is TRBJ2-1, the V gene TRBV12-3 or TRBV12-4; 7 nucleotides match TRBD1. The CDR3 extends over 13 amino acids. V lost 6 bases to trimming and J lost 3 bases; unmatched junction nucleotides: 2.

V usage is TRBV27 and J usage is TRBJ2-3, with D possibly TRBD1 on 6 matching bases. Germline V gene sequence: CDR1 MNHEY, CDR2 SMNVEV (reference sequence). The CDR3 is made up of 14 amino acids. Trimming took 8 bases from V and 1 from J, leaving 13 bases between them. The CDR3 bases are TGTGCCAGCGGGTACAGGGTGGGCACAGATACGCAGTATTTT. Amino acid sequence: CASGYRVGTDTQYF.

The chain links TRBV28 to TRBJ2-7; TRBD2 matches at 12 bases. CDR3 length: 15 amino acids. V dropped 5 bases and J dropped 1; count of bases not matched to a gene: 3. Germline V lookup: CDR1 MDHEN, CDR2 SYDVKM. The CDR3 loop reads CASSGLAGGSYEQYF. CDR3 nucleotides: TGTGCCAGCAGTGGTCTAGCGGGAGGGTCCTACGAGCAGTACTTC.

The chain joins TRBV30 to TRBJ1-1; 7 positions agree with TRBD1. The J segment lost 0 bases and the V segment lost 3 bases, leaving 4 bases of the junction unmatched. The germline CDR1 and CDR2 sequences are GTSNPN and SVGIG (reference sequence). CDR3 size: 14 residues. CDR3 region: CAWRLTGLNTEAFF. The CDR3 nucleotides read TGTGCCTGGAGATTGACAGGGTTGAACACTGAAGCTTTCTTT. The full variable domain, completed using reference TRBV30 and TRBJ1-1, is SQTIHQWPATLVQPVGSPLSLECTVEGTSNPNLYWYRQAAGRGLQLLFYSVGIGQISSEVPQNLSASRPQDRQFILSSKKLLLSDSGFYLCAWRLTGLNTEAFFGQGTRLTVV.

The chain joins TRBV20-1 to TRBJ2-5; 13 nucleotides agree with TRBD2. Germline V gene sequence: CDR1 DFQATT, CDR2 SNEGSKA (reference sequence). The CDR3 totals 17 residues. V gave up 3 bases and J gave up 5 bases; unmatched junction bases: 12. CDR3 nucleotides: TGCAGTGCTAGGGGAACGGGACTAGCGGGGATGGAGGAGACCCAGTACTTC. The encoded protein is CSARGTGLAGMEETQYF.

The chain carries TRBV6-6 and TRBJ2-7; TRBD1 might be the D (5 bases). Germline values: CDR1 MNHNY, CDR2 SVGAGI (reference sequence). There are 13 residues in the CDR3. The V and J ends lost 5 bases and 3 bases respectively, with 11 bases between them. The CDR3 sequence is CASSKQEYYEQYF. In DNA, the CDR3 is TGTGCCAGCAGTAAACAGGAGTACTACGAGCAGTACTTC.

Ten or more counts support this clonotype. CDR3 in DNA: TGTGCCAGCAGGTCAGAGAGCGGGGGGCTCTACGAGCAGTACTTC. Its translation: CASRSESGGLYEQYF. The V call is TRBV28, the J call TRBJ2-7; TRBD2 aligns across 9 bases. CDR3 size: 15 residues. The V gene end was trimmed by 6 bases and the J gene end by 3 bases; junction bases not matched to a gene: 9. Germline lookup yields CDR1 MDHEN and CDR2 SYDVKM.

This clonotype was found a few times. This chain joins TRBV7-2 and TRBJ2-1; TRBD2 aligns across 7 bases. The J segment lost 8 bases and the V segment lost 6 bases, leaving 10 bases of the junction unmatched. CDR3 size: 14 residues. Germline V CDR1 and CDR2: SGHTA, FQGNSA. The CDR3 bases are TGTGCCAGCAGGGACAACCGCGCGGGAGATGAGCAGTTCTTC. It translates to CASRDNRAGDEQFF.

The V gene is TRBV18, the J gene TRBJ2-1; D is perhaps TRBD1 (7 bases). The CDR3 consists of 13 residues. Germline CDR1 reads KGHSH; CDR2 reads LQKENI. V lost 3 bases to trimming and J lost 9 bases, with 12 bases between them. In DNA form, the CDR3 reads TGTGCCAGCTCACCTAACCAGGGGGGTGAGCAGTTCTTC. Translated, it gives CASSPNQGGEQFF.

The table lists this clonotype with many counts. The chain joins TRBV7-6 to TRBJ2-1, with D uncertain. The CDR3 consists of 12 residues. Looked up from germline, CDR1 is SGHVS and CDR2 is FNYEAQ. Trimming took off 5 bases at V and 14 bases at J, with 16 bases between the two ends. CDR3 in DNA: TGTGCCAGCAGCCCCCAGAGTGGAACGGAGTTCTTC. It yields the protein CASSPQSGTEFF.

This clonotype was recorded many times. The chain has TRBV18 and TRBJ2-7; perhaps TRBD2 as D (6 bases). Germline CDR1 KGHSH, CDR2 LQKENI. The V end lost 8 bases, the J end lost 0 bases, and 11 bases lay between the germline ends. The CDR3 consists of 13 residues. The DNA for the CDR3 is TGTGCCAGCGCCCGGGGGAGCTCCTACGAGCAGTACTTC. Protein sequence: CASARGSSYEQYF.

There are a few counts of this clonotype. V usage is TRBV11-2 and J usage is TRBJ2-1; D remains ambiguous. The CDR3 is made up of 12 amino acids. The ends were cut back, 5 bases at V and 9 bases at J, with 11 bases in the middle. Germline V gene lookup returns CDR1 SGHAT and CDR2 FQNNGV. CDR3 in amino acids: CASSPEDGEQFF. The DNA for the CDR3 is TGTGCCAGCAGCCCCGAGGACGGTGAGCAGTTCTTC.

Ten or more counts support this clonotype. The chain is built from TRBV6-2 or TRBV6-3 and TRBJ2-3; D may be TRBD2 (6 bases). The CDR3 is 12 residues long. The V gene's germline CDR1 is MNHEY and CDR2 SVGEGT. V lost 8 bases and J 5 bases, leaving 11 bases between the germline ends. The CDR3 loop is CASLGRGDTQYF. As DNA, the CDR3 is TGTGCCAGCCTGGGGCGGGGAGATACGCAGTATTTT.

At least ten counts were recorded for this clonotype. The chain employs TRBV5-1 and TRBJ2-1; 10 nucleotides align to TRBD1. In germline, CDR1 is SGHRS, CDR2 YFSETQ. V shed 3 bases, J shed 4 bases, and the junction held 4 bases outside the gene matches. The CDR3 runs to 15 residues. CDR3 sequence: CASSYGDRGYNEQFF. The CDR3 coding sequence is TGCGCCAGCAGCTACGGGGACAGGGGTTACAATGAGCAGTTCTTC.

This clonotype was detected many times. CDR3 nucleotides: TGCAGTGCTAGTAGGCTGGTAGAGACCCAGTACTTC. It encodes CSASRLVETQYF. The chain combines TRBV20-1 with TRBJ2-5; D not certain. The V gene lost 3 bases and the J gene lost 4 bases, with 9 bases spanning the gap. This CDR3 is 12 amino acids long. Germline CDR1 DFQATT, CDR2 SNEGSKA (reference sequence).

This clonotype was detected a few times. The chain couples TRBV12-5 to TRBJ2-1; D call uncertain. This CDR3 spans 12 amino acids. Trimming pared 1 base from V and 6 bases from J, leaving 4 bases between. Germline V gives CDR1 LGHNT, CDR2 FRNRAP. The CDR3 loop reads CASGLESNEQFF. The CDR3 nucleotides read TGTGCTAGTGGTTTGGAGAGCAATGAGCAGTTCTTC.

This clonotype was counted ten times or more. This chain uses TRBV7-9 with TRBJ2-1; D tentatively fits TRBD1 or TRBD2 (5 bases each). Germline V gene data show CDR1 as SEHNR and CDR2 as FQNEAQ (reference sequence). The CDR3 sequence is 11 residues long. The V gene lost 5 bases and the J gene lost 10 bases, with 9 bases spanning the gap. The CDR3 here is CASSPWDEQFF. CDR3 nucleotides: TGTGCCAGCAGCCCGTGGGACGAGCAGTTCTTC.

This clonotype has a handful of counts. This chain links TRBV10-2 with TRBJ2-7; 9 bases are shared with TRBD2. This CDR3 region has 17 residues. The V gene's germline CDR1 is WSHSY and CDR2 SAAADI. The V gene end was trimmed by 2 bases and the J gene end by 2 bases; junction bases not matched to a gene: 10. CDR3 residues: CASSEPRLAGLPYEQYF. Here the CDR3 DNA reads TGCGCCAGCAGTGAGCCTCGTCTAGCGGGACTCCCCTACGAGCAGTACTTC.

CDR3 in amino acids: CASTYSQGSYEQYF. The CDR3 DNA reads as TGTGCCAGCACCTACTCTCAGGGCAGCTACGAGCAGTACTTC. This chain uses TRBV6-5 with TRBJ2-7, with D possibly matching TRBD1 (5 bases). Germline V gives CDR1 MNHEY, CDR2 SVGAGI. V was cut by 7 bases and J by 3 bases, with 16 bases left in between. The CDR3 totals 14 residues.